This TCR beta chain derives from a study of graft-versus-host responses after intestinal transplantation. About the research overall: Each patient got anti-thymocyte globulin induction, then tacrolimus and steroids for roughly 3 years.

Concerning this clone: What it binds is unknown.

The table came from immunoSEQ multiplex PCR; TCRdb's copy has only in-frame clones and leaves some out. The sample has approximately 60,000 clones, around 90% seen once. The study's findings and limits: Present in recipient marrow, GvH clones included some that appeared first in ileum or blood.

Material: PBMCs, obtained 26 days after transplant. The source of this sequence is a human patient who received an intestinal transplant, so some T cells may come from the graft donor.

The CDR3 loop reads CASSPGTAVSNQPQHF. In DNA form, the CDR3 reads TGCGCCAGCAGCCCCGGGACAGCTGTTAGCAATCAGCCCCAGCATTTT. The chain has TRBV5-1 and TRBJ1-5; 7 bases line up with TRBD1. CDR1 SGHRS and CDR2 YFSETQ come from the germline V gene. The CDR3 runs to 16 residues. Trimming cost V 4 bases and J 0 bases; bases outside gene matches: 7.